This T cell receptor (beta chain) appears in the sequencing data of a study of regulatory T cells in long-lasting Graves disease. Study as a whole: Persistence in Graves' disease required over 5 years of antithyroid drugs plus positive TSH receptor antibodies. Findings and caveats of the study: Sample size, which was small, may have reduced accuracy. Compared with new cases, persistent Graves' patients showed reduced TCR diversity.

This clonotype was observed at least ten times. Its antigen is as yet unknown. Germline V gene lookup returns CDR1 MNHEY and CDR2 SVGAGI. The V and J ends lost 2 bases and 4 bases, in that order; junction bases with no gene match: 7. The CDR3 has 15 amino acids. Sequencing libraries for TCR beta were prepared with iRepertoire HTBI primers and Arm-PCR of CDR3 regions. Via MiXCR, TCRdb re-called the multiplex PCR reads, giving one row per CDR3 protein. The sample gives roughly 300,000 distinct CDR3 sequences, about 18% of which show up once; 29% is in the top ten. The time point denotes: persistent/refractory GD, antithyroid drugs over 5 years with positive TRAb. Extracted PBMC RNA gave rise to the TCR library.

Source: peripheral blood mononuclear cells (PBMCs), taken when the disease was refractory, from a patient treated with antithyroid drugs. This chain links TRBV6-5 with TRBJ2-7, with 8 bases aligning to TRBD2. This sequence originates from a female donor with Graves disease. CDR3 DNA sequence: TGTGCCAGCAGTTACGTTTCGGGGGGGACTTACGAGCAGTACTTC. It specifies CASSYVSGGTYEQYF.